The 19 T cell receptor beta chains reported below all come from one sample, sequenced in a study of cytomegalovirus exposure and HLA in healthy donors (dated by TCRdb to between 2016 and 2019). Libraries were constructed by the immunoSEQ multiplex PCR assay. A mixture of 60 forward primers for TCR Vbeta segments and 13 reverse primers for TCR Jbeta segments was used in the multiplex PCR. What TCRdb holds here is the immuneACCESS table cut down to in-frame rearrangements. Part of the clones is not present; checked against another copy, under half of the missing clones reflect an unresolved V gene, and the others are unexplained. In this sample the table shows about 190,000 clones, 75% to 90% of which occur a single time. The ten biggest clones cover roughly 1.3% of the sample. Sequenced sample: PBMCs. Source of these receptors: a man aged 30-40 years in good health and CMV-seronegative.

This sequence joins TRBV6-6 and TRBJ2-7; D call uncertain. Trimming took 5 bases from V and 1 from J, leaving 3 bases between them. This CDR3 has 11 residues. CDR1 is MNHNY, CDR2 SVGAGI, per germline (reference sequence). In DNA form, the CDR3 reads TGTGCCAGCAGTCCATCCTACGAGCAGTACTTC. Translated: CASSPSYEQYF.

This clone has more than one count but fewer than ten. This chain connects TRBV6-5 to TRBJ1-1; TRBD1 matches at 8 bases. The CDR3 is 13 amino acids. The germline gives CDR1 MNHEY, CDR2 SVGAGI. V was clipped by 8 bases and J by 1 base; unmatched bases: 3. The chain's CDR3 is CASGDRRNTEAFF. The CDR3 DNA follows: TGTGCCAGCGGGGACAGGCGGAACACTGAAGCTTTCTTT.

The chain has TRBV6-5 and TRBJ1-1; D gene uncertain. This CDR3 is built from 15 residues. CDR1 and CDR2 from the germline V gene are MNHEY and SVGAGI. Trimming pared 7 bases from V and 1 base from J, leaving 16 bases between. This CDR3 is CASKRIEGKNTEAFF. The CDR3, as DNA: TGTGCCAGCAAAAGGATTGAGGGAAAGAACACTGAAGCTTTCTTT.

This rearrangement joins TRBV7-2 to TRBJ2-5, with TRBD2 matching 16 bases. The CDR3 sequence is 17 residues long. Losses at the gene ends were 1 base for V and 5 bases for J; bases not matched to a gene: 4. CDR1 and CDR2 (germline): SGHTA, FQGNSA. The CDR3: CASSLGGLAGGRETQYF. In nucleotides, the CDR3 is TGTGCCAGCAGCTTAGGGGGACTAGCGGGGGGGCGGGAGACCCAGTACTTC.

The V gene is TRBV28, the J gene TRBJ2-5; D not resolved. V dropped 9 bases and J dropped 1 base, with 15 bases sitting between them. Germline assignment: CDR1 MDHEN and CDR2 SYDVKM. The CDR3 covers 14 residues. CDR3 coding DNA: TGTGCCAGTTTTGGTTCGTACAGCCAAGAGACCCAGTACTTC. It codes for CASFGSYSQETQYF.

Written as DNA, the CDR3 is TGTGCCAGCTCTAAGGAATGGCGGGGCACTGAAGCTTTCTTT. Its translation: CASSKEWRGTEAFF. The rearrangement links TRBV2 to TRBJ1-1; D not certain. The CDR3 covers 14 residues. Trimming cost V 8 bases and J 4 bases, with 17 bases left between them. Germline V CDR1 and CDR2: SNHLY, FYNNEI.

To note about this clone: The sample holds other DNA sequences that translate to the same CDR3. This sequence joins TRBV6-6 and TRBJ2-7; a weak D match, TRBD1 (6 bases). The V end lost 6 bases, the J end lost 1 base, and 16 bases lay between the germline ends. Germline V gene sequence: CDR1 MNHNY, CDR2 SVGAGI (reference sequence). The CDR3 has 15 amino acids. Written as DNA, the CDR3 is TGTGCCAGCAGACGACAGGTTATTCTTTCCTACGAGCAGTACTTC. Its protein product is CASRRQVILSYEQYF.

This chain connects TRBV6-5 to TRBJ1-1, with 7 bases identical to TRBD1. J lost 0 bases, V lost 8 bases, and 9 bases had no gene match. The germline CDR1 and CDR2 sequences are MNHEY and SVGAGI. The CDR3 sequence is 15 residues long. CDR3 sequence (DNA): TGTGCCAGCCACGGGGCAGGGGGAATGAACACTGAAGCTTTCTTT. It specifies CASHGAGGMNTEAFF.

The chain combines TRBV2 with TRBJ1-5; no reliable D call. From germline, CDR1 is SNHLY and CDR2 FYNNEI. CDR3 length: 14 amino acids. V dropped 6 bases and J dropped 7 bases, with 16 bases sitting between them. The CDR3 DNA reads as TGTGCCAGCAGAGCGAGGTTTGATCGACAGCCCCAGCATTTT. As protein: CASRARFDRQPQHF.

The chain uses TRBV30 and TRBJ2-7, with 9 bases matching TRBD1. The CDR3 sequence is 12 residues long. Per the germline V gene, CDR1 is GTSNPN and CDR2 is SVGIG (reference sequence). J gave up 6 bases and V 2 bases, and 2 bases lay outside the gene matches. The CDR3 region is CAWSQDRGEQYF. CDR3 in DNA: TGTGCCTGGAGTCAGGACAGGGGCGAGCAGTACTTC.

The V and J genes are TRBV10-3 and TRBJ2-7; possibly TRBD2 for D (6 bases). This CDR3 region has 14 residues. Trimming removed 3 bases from V and 3 bases from J, with 12 bases in between. Per germline, CDR1 ENHRY and CDR2 SYGVKD. The CDR3 protein is CAISDRGGDYEQYF. Here the CDR3 DNA reads TGTGCCATCAGTGATAGAGGCGGGGACTACGAGCAGTACTTC.

Details on this clone: Compared with germline, one end of the junction differs, possibly owing to a read error. The chain is built from TRBV6-6 and TRBJ2-3; the D gene is possibly TRBD2 (5 bases). The CDR3 is 14 residues long. Germline values: CDR1 MNHNY, CDR2 SVGAGI (reference sequence). The CDR3 bases are TGTGCCAGCAGTTTCGTCGGGGATCCGCCTTACAGAGATTTT. Translating it yields CASSFVGDPPYRDF.

The chain has TRBV5-1 and TRBJ1-1; D unclear. V was trimmed by 0 bases and J by 7 bases, leaving 13 bases between them. Germline V gives CDR1 SGHRS, CDR2 YFSETQ. There are 14 residues in the CDR3. CDR3 protein: CASSLGGQTDEAFF. As DNA, the CDR3 is TGCGCCAGCAGCTTGGGCGGCCAAACGGATGAAGCTTTCTTT.

The gene calls are TRBV4-1 and TRBJ2-3; 10 positions match TRBD2. CDR1 and CDR2 (germline): MGHRA, YSYEKL. The CDR3 runs 17 residues. After removal of 2 bases from V and 2 bases from J, the junction contained 7 bases not matched to a gene. Here the CDR3 DNA reads TGCGCCAGCAGCCAACCCGGAGGACTAGCGGACACAGATACGCAGTATTTT. It yields the protein CASSQPGGLADTDTQYF.

The chain has TRBV7-6 and TRBJ2-7; possibly TRBD1 for D (6 bases). Germline V lookup: CDR1 SGHVS, CDR2 FNYEAQ. The CDR3 runs 15 residues. V lost 2 bases and J 6 bases, leaving 17 bases between the germline ends. CDR3 sequence reads: CASSLSWGRGVEQYF. CDR3 DNA sequence: TGTGCCAGCAGCTTATCTTGGGGCAGGGGCGTCGAGCAGTACTTC.

The DNA of the CDR3 is TGTGCCTGGAGTATTGGGACAGTCTCATACAATGAGCAGTTCTTC. It specifies CAWSIGTVSYNEQFF. The chain has TRBV30 and TRBJ2-1; 7 bases map to TRBD1. In germline, CDR1 is GTSNPN, CDR2 SVGIG (reference sequence). The CDR3 loop spans 15 amino acids. With 2 bases clipped from V and 4 bases from J, the junction kept 8 bases outside the gene matches.

This chain links TRBV7-2 with TRBJ1-4; unclear D gene. V shed 5 bases and J shed 0 bases, with 10 bases lying between them. CDR1 and CDR2 from the germline V gene are SGHTA and FQGNSA. The CDR3 loop spans 15 amino acids. In DNA form, the CDR3 reads TGTGCCAGCAGCCCGGGGAGTACAACTAATGAAAAACTGTTTTTT. Translation gives CASSPGSTTNEKLFF. Together with reference TRBV7-2 and TRBJ1-4, the CDR3 gives the full variable domain: GAGVSQSPSNKVTEKGKDVELRCDPISGHTALYWYRQSLGQGLEFLIYFQGNSAPDKSGLPSDRFSAERTGGSVSTLTIQRTQQEDSAVYLCASSPGSTTNEKLFFGSGTQLSVL.

This clone was counted only a few times. The chain uses TRBV28 and TRBJ1-3; D is undetermined. CDR1 is MDHEN and CDR2 is SYDVKM in the germline V gene. The CDR3 is 13 residues long. Trimming pared 3 bases from V and 2 bases from J, leaving 5 bases between. As DNA, the CDR3 is TGTGCCAGCAGTTTTTCGGCTGGAAACACCATATATTTT. Its protein is CASSFSAGNTIYF.

V gene TRBV5-4 combines with J gene TRBJ2-1; 10 positions match TRBD2. CDR3 length: 15 amino acids. V was pared by 3 bases and J by 6 bases, with 6 bases of the junction left unmatched. Germline-derived CDR1 and CDR2 are SGHNT and YYREEE (reference sequence). The CDR3 DNA sequence: TGTGCCAGCAGCTCAGCGGGGGGGACCCCCAATGAGCAGTTCTTC. This encodes CASSSAGGTPNEQFF.